Each of the 28 T cell receptor beta chains below was sequenced from the same sample in a study of neoadjuvant anti-PD-1 for oral cavity cancer. TCRdb's copy holds only in-frame clones and misses some; the assay was immunoSEQ multiplex PCR. The top ten clones hold about 2.6% of a sample with some 15,000 clones, around 70% of them seen once. Documented time point: after neoadjuvant nivolumab, at surgical resection. This sample comprised PBMCs, obtained after nivolumab (anti-PD-1) treatment. These receptors were collected from a person aged 35-79 years with oral cavity squamous cell carcinoma.

The chain employs TRBV5-5 and TRBJ1-5; weak D call: TRBD1 (5 bases). This CDR3 is built from 17 residues. V was cut by 0 bases and J by 4 bases, with 17 bases left in between. The germline V gene encodes CDR1 SGHKS and CDR2 YYEKEE (reference sequence). CDR3 loop: CASSLEAGPTLNQPQHF. The CDR3 bases are TGTGCCAGCAGCTTGGAGGCAGGGCCCACGTTGAATCAGCCCCAGCATTTT.

The V call is TRBV30, the J call TRBJ2-5, with 9 bases lining up with TRBD2. V shed 7 bases, J shed 7 bases, and the junction held 13 bases outside the gene matches. The CDR3 has 14 residues. Germline loops: CDR1 GTSNPN, CDR2 SVGIG (reference sequence). CDR3 residues: CASAGGGSGGTQYF. CDR3 DNA sequence: TGTGCCTCTGCGGGAGGGGGCTCCGGCGGGACCCAGTACTTC.

The V call is TRBV7-9, the J call TRBJ1-4; D unresolved. The germline V gene has CDR1 SEHNR and CDR2 FQNEAQ (reference sequence). Deletions cut 3 bases from V and 1 base from J, with 9 bases between. This CDR3 is built from 15 residues. CDR3 region: CASSFTEQTNEKLFF. The CDR3 DNA follows: TGTGCCAGCAGCTTTACAGAACAAACTAATGAAAAACTGTTTTTT. Full variable domain (missing parts from reference TRBV7-9 and TRBJ1-4): DTGVSQNPRHKITKRGQNVTFRCDPISEHNRLYWYRQTLGQGPEFLTYFQNEAQLEKSRLLSDRFSAERPKGSFSTLEIQRTEQGDSAMYLCASSFTEQTNEKLFFGSGTQLSVL.

The rearrangement joins TRBV5-8 to TRBJ1-4, with 8 bases lining up with TRBD1. The junction had 8 bases not matched to a gene; V was cut back by 0 bases and J by 7 bases. The CDR3 spans 16 residues. The germline gives CDR1 SGHTS, CDR2 YDEGEE. The CDR3 DNA reads TGTGCCAGCAGCTTGGCCAGAGGACAGGGCGGTGAAAAACTGTTTTTT. It yields the protein CASSLARGQGGEKLFF.

This chain joins TRBV11-3 and TRBJ2-2; 7 bases align to TRBD2. The CDR3 has 18 amino acids. Per germline, CDR1 SGHNT and CDR2 YENEEA. Germline trimming cut 0 bases from V and 4 bases from J; bases unmatched to any gene: 11. The CDR3 reads CASSLDSPGRFVTGELFF. The DNA for the CDR3 is TGTGCCAGCAGCTTAGACTCCCCCGGGAGGTTTGTCACCGGGGAGCTGTTTTTT.

Comment on this clone: The junction and the germline gene differ at one end; a read error may be behind it. V gene TRBV7-7 combines with J gene TRBJ2-5; 10 bases line up with TRBD1. Germline V gene data show CDR1 as SSHAT and CDR2 as FNYEAQ (reference sequence). The CDR3 is 17 residues long. The DNA of the CDR3 is TGTGCTAGCAGCTTATCGGGGGGGGACAGGGGAATGGAGACCCAGTACTTC. This translates into CASSLSGGDRGMETQYF.

The rearrangement joins TRBV2 to TRBJ1-5, with 7 nucleotides matching TRBD1. The V segment lost 5 bases and the J segment 2 bases; nucleotides outside the gene matches: 6. The CDR3 extends over 15 amino acids. In germline, CDR1 is SNHLY, CDR2 FYNNEI. CDR3 nucleotide sequence: TGTGCCAGCAGTCCGACAGGGTCGGGCAATCAGCCCCAGCATTTT. Its protein product is CASSPTGSGNQPQHF.

The V call is TRBV15, the J call TRBJ2-1, with TRBD1 identical over 9 bases. This CDR3 contains 16 residues. Unmatched junction bases numbered 7, after V lost 0 bases and J lost 7 bases. Germline values: CDR1 LNHNV, CDR2 YYDKDF (reference sequence). CDR3 sequence reads: CATSRDWGQGGNEQFF. In DNA, the CDR3 is TGTGCCACCAGCAGAGATTGGGGACAGGGAGGAAATGAGCAGTTCTTC.

This chain links TRBV19 with TRBJ2-7; TRBD2 aligns across 8 bases. CDR3 length: 14 residues. Trimming at V came to 8 bases and at J to 2 bases, leaving 8 bases not matched to a gene. Germline-derived CDR1 and CDR2 are LNHDA and SQIVND (reference sequence). The CDR3 region has the DNA TGTGCCAGTGCCCCCGGGACTAGACCCTACGAGCAGTACTTC. Translating gives CASAPGTRPYEQYF. The full variable domain, with the rest looked up from reference TRBV19 and TRBJ2-7, is DGGITQSPKYLFRKEGQNVTLSCEQNLNHDAMYWYRQDPGQGLRLIYYSQIVNDFQKGDIAEGYSVSREKKESFPLTVTSAQKNPTAFYLCASAPGTRPYEQYFGPGTRLTVT.

This chain joins TRBV6-1 and TRBJ1-5, with a tentative D call TRBD1 (6 bases). Germline values: CDR1 MNHNS, CDR2 SASEGT. V lost 7 bases and J 6 bases, leaving 13 bases between the germline ends. This CDR3 comprises 13 residues. The CDR3 bases are TGTGCCAGCATAGAACAGGGACTTCAGCCCCAGCATTTT. This codes for CASIEQGLQPQHF.

Turning to this clone: The junction differs from germline at one of its ends, possibly a read error. This chain uses TRBV25-1 with TRBJ1-2; D unresolved. The CDR3 extends over 13 amino acids. The germline V gene encodes CDR1 MGHDK and CDR2 SYGVNS. In DNA form, the CDR3 reads TGTGCCAGCAGTGGAGCGAGGGTCCCCGGCCACTCCTTC. Its translation: CASSGARVPGHSF.

The chain combines TRBV5-1 with TRBJ1-1; D is uncertain. The CDR3 consists of 13 residues. V lost 1 base, J lost 2 bases, and 6 bases lay in between. Germline-derived CDR1 and CDR2 are SGHRS and YFSETQ. CDR3 sequence: CASSLQYNTEAFF. DNA for the CDR3: TGCGCCAGCAGCTTGCAGTACAACACTGAAGCTTTCTTT.

Only one count was recorded for this clone. The J gene is TRBJ2-6, the V gene TRBV4-1; 8 bases are shared with TRBD1. Germline V gene lookup returns CDR1 MGHRA and CDR2 YSYEKL. The length of the CDR3 is 16 residues. V lost 4 bases and J lost 2; bases outside the gene matches: 4. The CDR3 nucleotides are TGCGCCAGCAGCCCACGACAGGGGACTGGGGCCAACGTCCTGACTTTC. It codes for CASSPRQGTGANVLTF.

The V call is TRBV6-5, the J call TRBJ2-7; D possibly corresponds to TRBD1 (5 bases). CDR1 and CDR2 (germline): MNHEY, SVGAGI. V was cut by 5 bases and J by 5 bases, with 7 bases left in between. CDR3 length equals 11 residues. This chain's CDR3 is CASSSRDEQYF. CDR3 bases: TGTGCCAGCAGTAGCAGGGACGAGCAGTACTTC.

With regard to this clone: Other DNA sequences in this sample translate to the same CDR3. The gene calls are TRBV2 and TRBJ2-5; no definite D call. The CDR3 length is 11 residues. Deletions cut 5 bases from V and 5 bases from J, with 6 bases between. In germline, CDR1 is SNHLY, CDR2 FYNNEI. The CDR3 loop is CASSPQETQYF. The CDR3 DNA reads TGTGCCAGCAGTCCCCAGGAGACCCAGTACTTC.

This clone turned up a few times. The genes are TRBV6-1 and TRBJ1-1; the match to TRBD1 covers 9 bases. Germline V gives CDR1 MNHNS, CDR2 SASEGT. This CDR3 spans 12 amino acids. Germline trimming cut 5 bases from V and 12 bases from J; bases unmatched to any gene: 7. CDR3 in amino acids: CASSSDRGATFF. In DNA form, the CDR3 reads TGTGCCAGCAGTTCGGACAGGGGTGCAACTTTCTTT.

The V call is TRBV7-2, the J call TRBJ1-5; possible D gene TRBD1, 6 bases. The CDR3 has 15 amino acids. In germline, CDR1 is SGHTA, CDR2 FQGNSA. Trimming took off 4 bases at V and 6 bases at J, with 16 bases between the two ends. Here the CDR3 DNA reads TGTGCCAGCAGCTCGCGGCAGGGGAGGATTCAGCCCCAGCATTTT. Translating it yields CASSSRQGRIQPQHF.

The rearrangement joins TRBV10-3 to TRBJ1-5; D ambiguous. Trimming stripped 3 bases from V and 9 bases from J, with 18 bases between. The germline V gene encodes CDR1 ENHRY and CDR2 SYGVKD. The CDR3 is 15 amino acids. The CDR3 DNA reads as TGTGCCATCAGTGAAGGCGTTCAGGCCCGCGGGCCCCAGCATTTT. Its protein is CAISEGVQARGPQHF.

This clone was observed a few times. The chain links TRBV7-3 to TRBJ2-2; D may be TRBD1 or TRBD2 (6 bases each). CDR1 SGHTA and CDR2 FQGTGA come from the germline V gene. The CDR3 is 16 amino acids. Trimming left V 1 base short and J 3 bases short, with 12 bases between. DNA of the CDR3: TGTGCCAGCAGCTTAAGGCCGGGGGCCGACACCGGGGAGCTGTTTTTT. This encodes CASSLRPGADTGELFF.

This clone appeared once. V and J are TRBV6-5 and TRBJ1-4; D unclear. The V and J ends lost 5 bases and 7 bases respectively, with 11 bases between them. The CDR3 runs to 13 residues. Germline values: CDR1 MNHEY, CDR2 SVGAGI. The CDR3 nucleotides read TGTGCCAGCAGTCGGCAATTGGGTGAAAAACTGTTTTTT. Translation gives CASSRQLGEKLFF.

The J gene is TRBJ2-5, the V gene TRBV7-9; 11 bases line up with TRBD2. Trimming at V came to 5 bases and at J to 2 bases, leaving 4 bases not matched to a gene. This CDR3 has 15 residues. CDR1 and CDR2 from the germline V gene are SEHNR and FQNEAQ (reference sequence). The CDR3 region has the DNA TGTGCCAGCAGCCCAATAGCGGGAGGGCAAGAGACCCAGTACTTC. Amino acid sequence: CASSPIAGGQETQYF.

V gene TRBV25-1 combines with J gene TRBJ2-2; maybe TRBD1 (5 bases). Trimming took 5 bases from V and 6 from J, leaving 7 bases between them. CDR1 is MGHDK and CDR2 is SYGVNS in the germline V gene. This CDR3 contains 12 residues. The CDR3 loop reads CASSQGAGELFF. In DNA, the CDR3 is TGTGCCAGCAGTCAAGGGGCCGGGGAGCTGTTTTTT. The complete variable domain, with remaining parts taken from reference TRBV25-1 and TRBJ2-2, reads EADIYQTPRYLVIGTGKKITLECSQTMGHDKMYWYQQDPGMELHLIHYSYGVNSTEKGDLSSESTVSRIRTEHFPLTLESARPSHTSQYLCASSQGAGELFFGEGSRLTVL.

A single count supports this clone. CDR3 nucleotides: TGCGCCAGCAGCCCTCAGAACACAGATACGCAGTATTTT. Amino acid sequence: CASSPQNTDTQYF. The chain couples TRBV5-1 to TRBJ2-3; no firm D call. Trimming removed 4 bases at V and 2 bases at J, with 8 bases between. CDR3 length: 13 amino acids. Germline values: CDR1 SGHRS, CDR2 YFSETQ.

V usage is TRBV29-1 and J usage is TRBJ2-1; D unresolved. From germline, CDR1 is SQVTM and CDR2 ANQGSEA. The length of the CDR3 is 11 residues. Trimming removed 4 bases from V and 9 bases from J, with 10 bases in between. The CDR3 coding sequence is TGCAGCGTTGCACCGAATATTGAGCAGTTCTTC. It is translated as CSVAPNIEQFF.

This clone was seen once. V gene TRBV29-1 combines with J gene TRBJ1-5, with D tentatively TRBD1 (5 bases). The CDR3 totals 13 residues. CDR1 SQVTM and CDR2 ANQGSEA come from the germline V gene. Trimming shortened V by 6 bases and J by 7 bases, and 16 bases separated the two germline ends. The CDR3 spells CSVVGTEGQPQHF. CDR3 nucleotides: TGCAGCGTCGTAGGGACGGAGGGGCAGCCCCAGCATTTT.

This sequence joins TRBV6-4 and TRBJ2-2; D gene ambiguous. The CDR3 is made up of 14 amino acids. Germline CDR1 and CDR2: MRHNA and SNTAGT. V lost 5 bases and J 2 bases, leaving 9 bases between the germline ends. CDR3 bases: TGTGCCAGCAGTCCAGAGCCAAACACCGGGGAGCTGTTTTTT. This sequence encodes CASSPEPNTGELFF.

This sequence joins TRBV2 and TRBJ2-1, with D possibly matching TRBD1 (5 bases). V lost 8 bases, J lost 9 bases, and 11 bases lay in between. This CDR3 spans 11 amino acids. Germline assignment: CDR1 SNHLY and CDR2 FYNNEI. CDR3 bases: TGTGCCAGCGGTGGGGCAGGTGAGCAGTTCTTC. Its protein is CASGGAGEQFF.

The genes are TRBV11-3 and TRBJ2-5, with TRBD2 identical over 8 bases. CDR3 length: 15 residues. CDR1 is SGHNT, CDR2 YENEEA, per germline. J was trimmed by 2 bases and V by 1 base; bases with no gene match: 3. CDR3 sequence: CASSLGSGDQETQYF. The CDR3, as DNA: TGTGCCAGCAGCTTAGGTAGCGGGGATCAAGAGACCCAGTACTTC.